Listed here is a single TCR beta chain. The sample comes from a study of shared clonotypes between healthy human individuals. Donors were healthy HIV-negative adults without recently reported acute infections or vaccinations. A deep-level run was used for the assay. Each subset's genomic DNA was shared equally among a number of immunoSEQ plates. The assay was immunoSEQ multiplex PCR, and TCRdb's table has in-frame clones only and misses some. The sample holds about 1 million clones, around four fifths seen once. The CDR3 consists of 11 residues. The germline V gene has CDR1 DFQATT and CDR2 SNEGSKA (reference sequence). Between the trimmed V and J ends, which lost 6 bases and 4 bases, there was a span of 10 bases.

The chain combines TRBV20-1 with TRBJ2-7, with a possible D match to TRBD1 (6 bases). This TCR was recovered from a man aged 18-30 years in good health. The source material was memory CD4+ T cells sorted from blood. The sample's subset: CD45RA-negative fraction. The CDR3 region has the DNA TGCAGTGCCAAAAGGGGGTACGAGCAGTACTTC. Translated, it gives CSAKRGYEQYF.